Sequencing of this T cell receptor (beta chain) was carried out in a study of blood T cell repertoires in COVID-19. At the level of the study: T cells, B-cell-depleted T cells, or PBMCs provided the cDNA or gDNA that served as material.

Germline-derived CDR1 and CDR2 are SGHTA and FQGNSA. The CDR3 is 15 amino acids. The V segment lost 5 bases and the J segment 4 bases; nucleotides outside the gene matches: 7. Original processing notes: Amplification of reference gene primers provided the estimated nucleated cell counts. The repertoire was sequenced with immunoSEQ multiplex PCR; TCRdb's copy has only in-frame clones and lacks some. V and J calls plus clone size are reproduced from that table; the DNA served to infer D and trimming. The table lists approximately 170,000 clones, about 85% of them singletons, with approximately 1.3% in the top ten. Details on this clone: Other DNA sequences of this sample code for an identical CDR3.

The sequence came from a man aged 55 to 70 who had recovered from COVID-19. This sequence joins TRBV7-2 and TRBJ2-7, with 11 positions matching TRBD1. The sequenced material came from peripheral blood. CDR3 nucleotide sequence: TGTGCCAGCAGCCCCGGGACAGGGGGTTTTTACGAGCAGTACTTC. It is translated as CASSPGTGGFYEQYF.